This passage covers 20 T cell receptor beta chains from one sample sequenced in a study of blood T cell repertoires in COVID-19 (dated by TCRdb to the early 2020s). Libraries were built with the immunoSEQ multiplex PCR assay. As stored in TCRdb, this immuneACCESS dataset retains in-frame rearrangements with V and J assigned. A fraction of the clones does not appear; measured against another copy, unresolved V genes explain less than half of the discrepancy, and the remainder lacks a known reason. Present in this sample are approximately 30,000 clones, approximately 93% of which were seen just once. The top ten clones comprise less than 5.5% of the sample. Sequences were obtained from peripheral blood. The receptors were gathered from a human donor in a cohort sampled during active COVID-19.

The CDR3 DNA follows: TGCGCCAGCAGTTGGGAGGGCACAGATACGCAGTATTTT. This codes for CASSWEGTDTQYF. V gene TRBV5-1 combines with J gene TRBJ2-3; D possibly corresponds to TRBD2 (6 bases). V was clipped by 5 bases and J by 1 base, with 8 bases between them. Germline assignment: CDR1 SGHRS and CDR2 YFSETQ. This CDR3 has 13 amino acids. Variable domain in full (rest from reference TRBV5-1 and TRBJ2-3): KAGVTQTPRYLIKTRGQQVTLSCSPISGHRSVSWYQQTPGQGLQFLFEYFSETQRNKGNFPGRFSGRQFSNSRSEMNVSTLELGDSALYLCASSWEGTDTQYFGPGTRLTVL.

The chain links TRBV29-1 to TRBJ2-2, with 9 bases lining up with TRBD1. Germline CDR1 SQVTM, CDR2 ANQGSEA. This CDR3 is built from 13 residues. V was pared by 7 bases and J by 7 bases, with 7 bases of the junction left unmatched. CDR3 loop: CSAQGARNGELFF. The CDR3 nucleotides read TGCAGCGCACAGGGGGCGCGGAACGGGGAGCTGTTTTTT.

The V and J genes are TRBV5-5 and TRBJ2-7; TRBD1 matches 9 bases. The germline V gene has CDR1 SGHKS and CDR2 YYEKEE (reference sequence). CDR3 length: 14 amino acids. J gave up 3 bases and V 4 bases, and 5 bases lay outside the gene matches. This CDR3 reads CASSPRTGDYEQYF. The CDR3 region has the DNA TGTGCCAGCAGCCCGCGGACAGGGGACTACGAGCAGTACTTC.

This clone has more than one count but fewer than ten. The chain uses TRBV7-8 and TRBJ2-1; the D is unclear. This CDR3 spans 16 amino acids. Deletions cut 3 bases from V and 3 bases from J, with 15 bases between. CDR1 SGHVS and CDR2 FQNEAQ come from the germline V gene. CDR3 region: CASSLAQQAYYNEQFF. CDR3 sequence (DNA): TGTGCCAGCAGCTTGGCACAGCAGGCGTACTACAATGAGCAGTTCTTC.

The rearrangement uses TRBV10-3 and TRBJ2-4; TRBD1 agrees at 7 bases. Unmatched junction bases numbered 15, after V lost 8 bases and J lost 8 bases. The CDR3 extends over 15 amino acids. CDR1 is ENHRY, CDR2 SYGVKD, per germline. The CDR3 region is CAISGEKDRLHIQYF. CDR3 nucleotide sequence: TGTGCCATCTCTGGCGAGAAGGACAGGCTGCACATTCAGTACTTC.

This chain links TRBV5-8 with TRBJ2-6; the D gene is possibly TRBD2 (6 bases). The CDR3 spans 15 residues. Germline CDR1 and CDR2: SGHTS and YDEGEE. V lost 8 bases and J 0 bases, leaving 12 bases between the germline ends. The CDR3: CASRAGFSGANVLTF. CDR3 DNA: TGTGCCAGTCGGGCGGGGTTCTCTGGGGCCAACGTCCTGACTTTC.

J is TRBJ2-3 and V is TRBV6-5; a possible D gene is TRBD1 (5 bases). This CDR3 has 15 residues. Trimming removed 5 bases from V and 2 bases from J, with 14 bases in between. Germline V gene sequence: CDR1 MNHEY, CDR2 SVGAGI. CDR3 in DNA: TGTGCCAGCAGTAACCCAGGGATCCCCACAGATACGCAGTATTTT. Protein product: CASSNPGIPTDTQYF.

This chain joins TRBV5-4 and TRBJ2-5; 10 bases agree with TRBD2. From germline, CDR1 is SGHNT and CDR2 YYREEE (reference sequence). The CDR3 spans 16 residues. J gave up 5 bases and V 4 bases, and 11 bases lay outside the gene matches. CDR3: CASSARTSGVGETQYF. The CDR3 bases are TGTGCCAGCAGCGCCCGCACTAGCGGGGTTGGGGAGACCCAGTACTTC.

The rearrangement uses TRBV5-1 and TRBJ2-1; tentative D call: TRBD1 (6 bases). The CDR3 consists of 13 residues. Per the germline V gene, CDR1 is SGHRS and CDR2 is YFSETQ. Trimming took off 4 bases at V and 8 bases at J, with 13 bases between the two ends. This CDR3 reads CASSVQGGDEQFF. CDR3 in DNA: TGCGCCAGCAGCGTACAGGGTGGCGATGAGCAGTTCTTC.

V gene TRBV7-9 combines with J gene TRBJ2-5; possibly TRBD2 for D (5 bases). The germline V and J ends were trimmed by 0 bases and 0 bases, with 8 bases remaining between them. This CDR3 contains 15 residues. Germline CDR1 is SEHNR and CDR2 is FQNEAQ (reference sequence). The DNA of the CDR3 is TGTGCCAGCAGCTTAGCGATGCGGGACCAAGAGACCCAGTACTTC. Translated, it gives CASSLAMRDQETQYF. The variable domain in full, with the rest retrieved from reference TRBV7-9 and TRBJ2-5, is DTGVSQNPRHKITKRGQNVTFRCDPISEHNRLYWYRQTLGQGPEFLTYFQNEAQLEKSRLLSDRFSAERPKGSFSTLEIQRTEQGDSAMYLCASSLAMRDQETQYFGPGTRLLVL.

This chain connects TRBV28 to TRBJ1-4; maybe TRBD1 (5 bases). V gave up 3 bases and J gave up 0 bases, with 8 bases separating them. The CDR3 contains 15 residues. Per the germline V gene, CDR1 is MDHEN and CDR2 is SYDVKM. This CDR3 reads CASSFRGATNEKLFF. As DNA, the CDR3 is TGTGCCAGCAGTTTTCGGGGGGCAACTAATGAAAAACTGTTTTTT.

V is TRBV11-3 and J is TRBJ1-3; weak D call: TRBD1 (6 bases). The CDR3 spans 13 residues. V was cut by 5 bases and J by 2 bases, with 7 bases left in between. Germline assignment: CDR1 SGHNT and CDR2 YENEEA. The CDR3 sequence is CASSRDTGNTIYF. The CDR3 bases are TGTGCCAGCAGCCGGGACACTGGAAACACCATATATTTT.

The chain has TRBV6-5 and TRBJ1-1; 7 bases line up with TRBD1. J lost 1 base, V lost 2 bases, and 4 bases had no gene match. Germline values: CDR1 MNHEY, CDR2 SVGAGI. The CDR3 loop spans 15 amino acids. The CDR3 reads CASSYPWTGNTEAFF. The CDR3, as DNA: TGTGCCAGCAGTTACCCCTGGACAGGGAACACTGAAGCTTTCTTT.

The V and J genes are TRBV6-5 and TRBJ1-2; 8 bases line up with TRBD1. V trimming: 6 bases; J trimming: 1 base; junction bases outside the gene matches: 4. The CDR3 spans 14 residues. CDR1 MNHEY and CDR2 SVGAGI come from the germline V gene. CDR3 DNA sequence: TGTGCCAGCAGCTGGGACAGGAGTAACTATGGCTACACCTTC. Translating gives CASSWDRSNYGYTF.

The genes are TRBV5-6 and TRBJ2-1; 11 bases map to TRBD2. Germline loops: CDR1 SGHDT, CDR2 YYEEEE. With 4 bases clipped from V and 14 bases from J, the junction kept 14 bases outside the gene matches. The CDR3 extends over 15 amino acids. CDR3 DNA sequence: TGTGCCAGCAGCACCGGACTAGCGGGCCCCACCGGGGAGTTCTTC. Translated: CASSTGLAGPTGEFF.

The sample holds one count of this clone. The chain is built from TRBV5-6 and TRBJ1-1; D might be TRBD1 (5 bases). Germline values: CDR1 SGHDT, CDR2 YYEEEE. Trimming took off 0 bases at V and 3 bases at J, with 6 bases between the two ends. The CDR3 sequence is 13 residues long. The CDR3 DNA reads TGTGCCAGCAGCTTGGGGGGGGACACTGAAGCTTTCTTT. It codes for CASSLGGDTEAFF.

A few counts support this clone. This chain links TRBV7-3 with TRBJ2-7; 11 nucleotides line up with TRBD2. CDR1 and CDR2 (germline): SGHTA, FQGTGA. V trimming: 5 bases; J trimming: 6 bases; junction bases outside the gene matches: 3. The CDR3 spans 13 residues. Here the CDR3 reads CASSVGTSGEQYF. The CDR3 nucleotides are TGTGCCAGCAGCGTAGGGACTAGCGGCGAGCAGTACTTC. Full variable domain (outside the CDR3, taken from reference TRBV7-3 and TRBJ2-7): GAGVSQTPSNKVTEKGKYVELRCDPISGHTALYWYRQSLGQGPEFLIYFQGTGAADDSGLPNDRFFAVRPEGSVSTLKIQRTERGDSAVYLCASSVGTSGEQYFGPGTRLTVT.

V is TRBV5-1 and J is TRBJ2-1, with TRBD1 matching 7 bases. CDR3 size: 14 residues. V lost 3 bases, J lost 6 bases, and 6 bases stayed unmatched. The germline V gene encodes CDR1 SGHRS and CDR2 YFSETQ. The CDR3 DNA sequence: TGCGCCAGCAGCTCCCAACAGGGGAGCAATGAGCAGTTCTTC. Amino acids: CASSSQQGSNEQFF. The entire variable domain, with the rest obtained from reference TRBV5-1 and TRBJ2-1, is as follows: KAGVTQTPRYLIKTRGQQVTLSCSPISGHRSVSWYQQTPGQGLQFLFEYFSETQRNKGNFPGRFSGRQFSNSRSEMNVSTLELGDSALYLCASSSQQGSNEQFFGPGTRLTVL.

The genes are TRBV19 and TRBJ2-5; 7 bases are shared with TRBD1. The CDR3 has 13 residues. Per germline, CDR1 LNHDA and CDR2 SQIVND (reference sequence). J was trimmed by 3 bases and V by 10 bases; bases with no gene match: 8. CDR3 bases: TGTGCCACAGATTCCGGGACAGAAGAGACCCAGTACTTC. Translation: CATDSGTEETQYF.

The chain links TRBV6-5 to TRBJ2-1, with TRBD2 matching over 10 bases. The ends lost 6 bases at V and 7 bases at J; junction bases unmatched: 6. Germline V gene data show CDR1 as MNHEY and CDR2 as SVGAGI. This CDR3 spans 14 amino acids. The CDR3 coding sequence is TGTGCCAGCAGCCAAACTAGCGGGGCAAATGAGCAGTTCTTC. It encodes CASSQTSGANEQFF.